This T cell receptor (beta chain) was retrieved from a study of CD8 T cells in ankylosing spondylitis. This clonotype was observed a handful of times. Its target is not known. Whole-study findings and limits: Some of the motif variants had earlier been found in reactive arthritis patients' fluid and blood. Characteristic, it appeared, of ankylosing spondylitis blood was a TCR beta motif of eight highly homologous variants.

Making use of molecular barcodes, quantitative 5'-RACE generated TCR beta libraries. Each CDR3 protein gets one entry after TCRdb re-called the 5' RACE reads with MiXCR. The sample carries roughly 180,000 distinct CDR3 sequences, 13% recorded once. Trimming at V came to 6 bases and at J to 5 bases, leaving 13 bases not matched to a gene. CDR3 length: 15 amino acids. Germline V CDR1 and CDR2: MNHNS, SASEGT. The rearrangement joins TRBV6-1 to TRBJ2-7; 7 nucleotides agree with TRBD1. This receptor was identified in a male donor with ankylosing spondylitis or in good health (not recorded which). The sequenced sample consisted of blood, either unsorted or a sorted T cell fraction (not recorded which). This CDR3 reads CASRGAQGSANEQYF. CDR3 DNA: TGTGCCAGCAGGGGAGCACAGGGGTCGGCCAACGAGCAGTACTTC.